A single sample is the source of the 30 T cell receptor beta chains below, sequenced in a study of T cell responses to AZD1222 COVID-19 vaccine. Sequencing was performed with immunoSEQ multiplex PCR; in TCRdb, only in-frame clones are kept and a portion is missing. The sample holds about 270,000 clones, 94% seen once. Specimen: peripheral blood, collected 28 days after the second AZD1222 dose. The receptors were sampled from an adult who received the AZD1222 COVID-19 vaccine.

The chain joins TRBV29-1 to TRBJ2-7; 7 positions agree with TRBD2. CDR1 and CDR2 from the germline V gene are SQVTM and ANQGSEA. V lost 5 bases to trimming and J lost 4 bases; unmatched junction nucleotides: 11. The CDR3 contains 14 residues. The CDR3 protein is CSVTTGGGAYEQYF. CDR3 sequence (DNA): TGCAGCGTTACAACGGGCGGGGGAGCTTACGAGCAGTACTTC.

This sequence joins TRBV12-3 or TRBV12-4 and TRBJ1-1, with unresolved D. CDR3 length: 12 residues. V shed 6 bases and J shed 5 bases, with 10 bases lying between them. The CDR3 DNA sequence: TGTGCCAGCAGCCTCCTGAGGACTGAAGCTTTCTTT. Residues: CASSLLRTEAFF.

The chain has TRBV10-1 and TRBJ2-3; 10 nucleotides line up with TRBD2. Germline V gene data show CDR1 as WNHNN and CDR2 as SYGVQD (reference sequence). This CDR3 contains 15 residues. The V segment lost 3 bases and the J segment 1 base; nucleotides outside the gene matches: 1. The CDR3 protein is CASSEGTSGTDTQYF. In DNA, the CDR3 is TGCGCCAGCAGTGAAGGGACTAGCGGCACAGATACGCAGTATTTT.

The chain recombines TRBV5-1 with TRBJ2-5; 9 bases agree with TRBD1. The junction had 6 bases not matched to a gene; V was cut back by 4 bases and J by 5 bases. The CDR3 contains 14 residues. The V gene's germline CDR1 is SGHRS and CDR2 YFSETQ. CDR3 in amino acids: CASSAGQGGETQYF. CDR3 DNA: TGCGCCAGCAGCGCGGGACAGGGAGGCGAGACCCAGTACTTC.

The V gene is TRBV15, the J gene TRBJ2-1; TRBD2 agrees at 13 bases. Germline V CDR1 and CDR2: LNHNV, YYDKDF (reference sequence). This CDR3 comprises 15 residues. Trimming at V came to 4 bases and at J to 9 bases, leaving 6 bases not matched to a gene. In nucleotides, the CDR3 is TGTGCCACCAGCACAGACCGACTAGCGGGAGGTGAGCAGTTCTTC. This translates into CATSTDRLAGGEQFF.

The DNA for the CDR3 is TGTGCCAGCAACCCACTAGCGGGAGTCGGCGAGCAGTACTTC. It yields the protein CASNPLAGVGEQYF. The chain has TRBV6-6 and TRBJ2-7, with 11 bases identical to TRBD2. The germline gives CDR1 MNHNY, CDR2 SVGAGI (reference sequence). V trimming: 7 bases; J trimming: 6 bases; junction bases outside the gene matches: 8. The CDR3 covers 14 residues.

This clone was seen only once. This sequence joins TRBV5-4 and TRBJ2-3, with 7 bases that match TRBD1. V trimming: 4 bases; J trimming: 5 bases; junction bases outside the gene matches: 7. CDR3 length equals 14 residues. Germline CDR1 and CDR2: SGHNT and YYREEE (reference sequence). The CDR3 loop is CASSAGTVGDTQYF. CDR3 bases: TGTGCCAGCAGCGCCGGGACAGTTGGAGATACGCAGTATTTT. Full variable domain (rest looked up from reference TRBV5-4 and TRBJ2-3): ETGVTQSPTHLIKTRGQQVTLRCSSQSGHNTVSWYQQALGQGPQFIFQYYREEENGRGNFPPRFSGLQFPNYSSELNVNALELDDSALYLCASSAGTVGDTQYFGPGTRLTVL.

This rearrangement joins TRBV28 to TRBJ1-2; a possible D gene is TRBD1 (6 bases). V was shortened by 6 bases and J by 3 bases, with 11 bases between the two germline ends. Germline V gene lookup returns CDR1 MDHEN and CDR2 SYDVKM. CDR3 length: 13 amino acids. The CDR3 bases are TGTGCCAGCAGCCCCTCAGGGGACTATGGCTACACCTTC. Its translation: CASSPSGDYGYTF.

The V call is TRBV29-1, the J call TRBJ2-2; the match to TRBD1 covers 10 bases. This CDR3 has 15 amino acids. V lost 6 bases and J lost 0; bases outside the gene matches: 4. Germline assignment: CDR1 SQVTM and CDR2 ANQGSEA. Written as DNA, the CDR3 is TGCAGCGTGGGACAGGGGAAAGCGAACACCGGGGAGCTGTTTTTT. Translating it yields CSVGQGKANTGELFF.

The genes are TRBV7-2 and TRBJ2-5, with 9 bases that match TRBD2. The CDR3 consists of 15 residues. Germline V gene sequence: CDR1 SGHTA, CDR2 FQGNSA. Losses at the gene ends were 3 bases for V and 5 bases for J; bases not matched to a gene: 7. For the CDR3, the DNA is TGTGCCAGCAGCTTGGGTAGCGGGAGATATGAGACCCAGTACTTC. Its protein product is CASSLGSGRYETQYF.

This clone turned up a few times. This chain links TRBV7-9 with TRBJ2-7; D not certain. Trimming stripped 0 bases from V and 4 bases from J, with 7 bases between. Per the germline V gene, CDR1 is SEHNR and CDR2 is FQNEAQ (reference sequence). The CDR3 covers 13 residues. The CDR3 DNA reads as TGTGCCAGCAGCTTAGCTGCCATTTACGAGCAGTACTTC. This sequence encodes CASSLAAIYEQYF.

Regarding this clone: Germline is not matched at one junction end, which may reflect a read error. The J gene is TRBJ2-7, the V gene TRBV2; no firm D call. The CDR3 consists of 12 residues. Looked up from germline, CDR1 is SNHLY and CDR2 is FYNNEI. The CDR3 DNA reads TGTGCCAGCACTGAAAGACCGTACGAGCAGTACTTC. It codes for CASTERPYEQYF.

The J gene is TRBJ1-1, the V gene TRBV2; D is possibly TRBD1 (5 bases). V gave up 4 bases and J gave up 6 bases, with 12 bases separating them. The CDR3 has 13 residues. CDR1 and CDR2 (germline): SNHLY, FYNNEI. This CDR3 reads CASSGGGSSEAFF. In DNA, the CDR3 is TGTGCCAGCAGTGGGGGGGGAAGCTCTGAAGCTTTCTTT.

The rearrangement uses TRBV2 and TRBJ1-6; 8 bases fit TRBD1. V dropped 7 bases and J dropped 10; count of bases not matched to a gene: 6. The germline V gene encodes CDR1 SNHLY and CDR2 FYNNEI. The CDR3 totals 13 residues. CDR3 amino acids: CASIGQGGSPLHF. The CDR3 DNA reads as TGTGCCAGCATCGGACAGGGTGGATCACCCCTCCACTTT.

CDR3: CATSRDLKGNEQYF. CDR3 bases: TGTGCCACCAGCAGAGATCTCAAGGGGAACGAGCAGTACTTC. The J gene is TRBJ2-7, the V gene TRBV15; weak D call: TRBD1 (5 bases). V was shortened by 0 bases and J by 5 bases, with 11 bases between the two germline ends. CDR3 length equals 14 residues. Germline CDR1 and CDR2: LNHNV and YYDKDF (reference sequence).

The chain carries TRBV28 and TRBJ2-3, with TRBD1 identical over 8 bases. J lost 0 bases, V lost 8 bases, and 19 bases had no gene match. This CDR3 is 19 amino acids long. Germline assignment: CDR1 MDHEN and CDR2 SYDVKM. The CDR3 DNA is TGTGCCAGCCTTGGGGGCGACAGGGGCGGAAGTACTAGCACAGATACGCAGTATTTT. This gives the protein CASLGGDRGGSTSTDTQYF.

Only a few counts were recorded for this clone. This chain uses TRBV10-3 with TRBJ2-2, with D unresolved. Germline assignment: CDR1 ENHRY and CDR2 SYGVKD. V lost 2 bases and J lost 7, with 11 bases in between. The CDR3 length is 14 residues. The CDR3 is CAISEPRRSGELFF. As DNA, the CDR3 is TGTGCCATCAGTGAGCCTCGACGGAGCGGGGAGCTGTTTTTT.

V gene TRBV5-1 combines with J gene TRBJ2-2, with 7 positions matching TRBD1. The CDR3 consists of 15 residues. Per germline, CDR1 SGHRS and CDR2 YFSETQ. V shed 5 bases, J shed 1 base, and the junction held 5 bases outside the gene matches. The CDR3 here is CASRPGTVNTGELFF. The CDR3 DNA sequence: TGCGCCAGCAGGCCCGGGACAGTGAACACCGGGGAGCTGTTTTTT.

Note on this clone: One end of the junction fails to match germline, which may point to a read error. The chain employs TRBV7-7 and TRBJ2-2; the match to TRBD1 covers 7 bases. The CDR3 covers 14 residues. The germline CDR1 and CDR2 sequences are SSHAT and FNYEAQ (reference sequence). The CDR3, as DNA: TGTGCTAGCAGCCCCGGAAGGGGGCCTGGGGAGCTGTTTTTT. This codes for CASSPGRGPGELFF.

The CDR3 protein is CASSPGAGGPLTYEQYF. CDR3 DNA sequence: TGTGCCAGCAGCCCCGGGGCGGGAGGGCCATTAACCTACGAGCAGTACTTC. The chain recombines TRBV4-2 with TRBJ2-7; 9 positions match TRBD2. The germline V gene has CDR1 LGHNA and CDR2 YNFKEQ. The CDR3 has 17 amino acids. After removal of 4 bases from V and 2 bases from J, the junction contained 12 bases not matched to a gene.

This clone was seen only a few times. The chain couples TRBV2 to TRBJ1-5; D ambiguous. Germline loops: CDR1 SNHLY, CDR2 FYNNEI. Trimming shortened V by 4 bases and J by 3 bases, and 7 bases separated the two germline ends. The CDR3 contains 13 residues. CDR3 coding DNA: TGTGCCAGCAGTGTAGGGCTCAATCAGCCCCAGCATTTT. It translates to CASSVGLNQPQHF.

This clone appeared a single time. The rearrangement links TRBV5-1 to TRBJ1-5; a possible D gene is TRBD1 (6 bases). The CDR3 length is 13 residues. The V and J ends lost 10 bases and 5 bases respectively, with 16 bases between them. Germline lookup yields CDR1 SGHRS and CDR2 YFSETQ. CDR3 DNA: TGCGCCTCAAGGACAGAGCTCGATCAGCCCCAGCATTTT. It encodes CASRTELDQPQHF.

V is TRBV6-5 and J is TRBJ1-5, with TRBD1 identical over 10 bases. Germline values: CDR1 MNHEY, CDR2 SVGAGI. CDR3 length equals 15 residues. V lost 7 bases, J lost 3 bases, and 6 bases stayed unmatched. The CDR3 reads CASNPTGGFNQPQHF. The DNA for the CDR3 is TGTGCCAGCAACCCGACAGGGGGCTTCAATCAGCCCCAGCATTTT.

The chain uses TRBV3-1 (or the pseudogene TRBV3-2) and TRBJ1-2, with a tentative D call TRBD1 (5 bases). From germline, CDR1 is LGHDT and CDR2 YNNKEL (reference sequence). The V and J ends lost 4 bases and 3 bases respectively, with 9 bases between them. The CDR3 spans 13 residues. CDR3 residues: CASSPLGDYGYTF. The CDR3 DNA follows: TGTGCCAGCAGCCCTCTAGGGGACTATGGCTACACCTTC.

The chain has TRBV5-4 and TRBJ2-7; D may be TRBD2 (5 bases). Per germline, CDR1 SGHNT and CDR2 YYREEE (reference sequence). The CDR3 runs to 19 residues. The germline V and J ends were trimmed by 4 bases and 5 bases, with 31 bases remaining between them. CDR3 sequence reads: CASSDFLGSGPRSTHEQYF. CDR3 sequence (DNA): TGTGCCAGCAGCGACTTCCTGGGGAGCGGCCCAAGGTCAACCCACGAGCAGTACTTC.

J is TRBJ2-7 and V is TRBV5-1; the match to TRBD2 covers 7 bases. The CDR3 totals 13 residues. Trimming at V came to 0 bases and at J to 6 bases, leaving 3 bases not matched to a gene. CDR1 and CDR2 (germline): SGHRS, YFSETQ. The CDR3 coding sequence is TGCGCCAGCAGCTTGGCCGGGAGGAGCGAGCAGTACTTC. This gives the protein CASSLAGRSEQYF.

CDR3 residues: CASSWGHGDNEQFF. Written as DNA, the CDR3 is TGCGCCAGCAGCTGGGGACACGGGGACAATGAGCAGTTCTTC. The rearrangement uses TRBV5-1 and TRBJ2-1; D possibly corresponds to TRBD1 (6 bases). Trimming shortened V by 3 bases and J by 5 bases, and 12 bases separated the two germline ends. CDR1 is SGHRS and CDR2 is YFSETQ in the germline V gene. The CDR3 has 14 residues.

V and J are TRBV5-1 and TRBJ1-6; 8 bases are a match to TRBD1. The CDR3 runs to 17 residues. Germline V gene lookup returns CDR1 SGHRS and CDR2 YFSETQ. V trimming: 0 bases; J trimming: 1 base; junction bases outside the gene matches: 3. The CDR3 DNA reads TGCGCCAGCAGCTTGGCGGACAGGGCGTCCTATAATTCACCCCTCCACTTT. As protein: CASSLADRASYNSPLHF.

The J gene is TRBJ1-3, the V gene TRBV18; unclear D gene. V lost 2 bases and J lost 0, with 11 bases in between. The CDR3 extends over 16 amino acids. Germline V gene data show CDR1 as KGHSH and CDR2 as LQKENI. CDR3 residues: CASSPGRSASGNTIYF. The CDR3 DNA sequence: TGTGCCAGCTCACCAGGCAGATCTGCCTCTGGAAACACCATATATTTT.

CDR3 sequence (DNA): TGCAGCGTATCGAGGATGAACACTGAAGCTTTCTTT. It translates to CSVSRMNTEAFF. V and J are TRBV29-1 and TRBJ1-1; D is uncertain. The CDR3 contains 12 residues. Trimming stripped 6 bases from V and 0 bases from J, with 8 bases between. Germline CDR1 SQVTM, CDR2 ANQGSEA.